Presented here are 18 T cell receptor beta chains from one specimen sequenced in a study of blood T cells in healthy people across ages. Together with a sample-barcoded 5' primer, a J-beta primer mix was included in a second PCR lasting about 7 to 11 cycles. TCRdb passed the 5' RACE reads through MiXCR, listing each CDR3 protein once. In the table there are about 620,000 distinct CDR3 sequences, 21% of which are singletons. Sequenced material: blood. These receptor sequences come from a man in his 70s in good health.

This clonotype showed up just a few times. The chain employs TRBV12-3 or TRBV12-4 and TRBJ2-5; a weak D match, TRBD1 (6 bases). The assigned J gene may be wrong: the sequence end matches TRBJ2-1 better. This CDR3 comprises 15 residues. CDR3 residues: CASSGPQGTYNEQFF. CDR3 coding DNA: TGTGCCAGCAGTGGGCCCCAGGGGACCTACAATGAGCAGTTCTTC.

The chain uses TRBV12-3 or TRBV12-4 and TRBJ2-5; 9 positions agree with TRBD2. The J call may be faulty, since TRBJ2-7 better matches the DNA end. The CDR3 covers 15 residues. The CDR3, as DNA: TGTGCCAGCAGTTTAAATCCTAGCGGGAACTACGAGCAGTACTTC. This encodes CASSLNPSGNYEQYF.

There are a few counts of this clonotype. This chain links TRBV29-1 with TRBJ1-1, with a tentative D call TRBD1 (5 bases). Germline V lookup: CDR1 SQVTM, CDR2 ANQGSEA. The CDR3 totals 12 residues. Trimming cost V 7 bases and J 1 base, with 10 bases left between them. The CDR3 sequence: CSAGLRNTEAFF. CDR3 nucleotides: TGCAGCGCGGGACTGCGGAACACTGAAGCTTTCTTT.

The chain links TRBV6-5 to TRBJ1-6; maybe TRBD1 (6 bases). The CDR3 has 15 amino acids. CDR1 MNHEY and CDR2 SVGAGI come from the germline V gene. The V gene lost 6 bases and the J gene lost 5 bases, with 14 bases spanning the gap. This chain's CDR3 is CASSLRGADNSPLHF. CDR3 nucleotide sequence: TGTGCCAGCAGCCTTCGGGGGGCGGATAATTCACCCCTCCACTTT.

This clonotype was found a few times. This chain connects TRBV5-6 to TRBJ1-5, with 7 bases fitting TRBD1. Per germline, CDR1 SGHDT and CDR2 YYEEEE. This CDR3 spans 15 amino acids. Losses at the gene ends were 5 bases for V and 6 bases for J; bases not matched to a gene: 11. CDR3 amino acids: CASSLHGGGGQPQHF. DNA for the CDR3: TGTGCCAGCAGTCTGCACGGAGGGGGCGGTCAGCCCCAGCATTTT.

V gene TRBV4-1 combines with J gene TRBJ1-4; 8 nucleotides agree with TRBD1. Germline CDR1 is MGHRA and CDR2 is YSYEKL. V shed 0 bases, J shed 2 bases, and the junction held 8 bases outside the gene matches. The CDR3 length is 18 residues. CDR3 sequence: CASSQDPYRGRTNEKLFF. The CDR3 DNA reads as TGCGCCAGCAGCCAAGACCCCTACAGGGGGAGGACTAATGAAAAACTGTTTTTT.

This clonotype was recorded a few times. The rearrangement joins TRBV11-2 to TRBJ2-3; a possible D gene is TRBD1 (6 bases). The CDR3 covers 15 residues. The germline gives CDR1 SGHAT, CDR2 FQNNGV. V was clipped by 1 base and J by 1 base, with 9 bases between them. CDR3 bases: TGTGCCAGCAGCTTAGCGGACAGCCGCACAGATACGCAGTATTTT. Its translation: CASSLADSRTDTQYF.

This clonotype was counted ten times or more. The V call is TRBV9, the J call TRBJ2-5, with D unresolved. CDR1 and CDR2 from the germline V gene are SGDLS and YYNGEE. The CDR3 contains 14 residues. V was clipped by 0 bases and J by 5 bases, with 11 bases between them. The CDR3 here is CASSVGWTAETQYF. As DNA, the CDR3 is TGTGCCAGCAGCGTAGGTTGGACCGCGGAGACCCAGTACTTC.

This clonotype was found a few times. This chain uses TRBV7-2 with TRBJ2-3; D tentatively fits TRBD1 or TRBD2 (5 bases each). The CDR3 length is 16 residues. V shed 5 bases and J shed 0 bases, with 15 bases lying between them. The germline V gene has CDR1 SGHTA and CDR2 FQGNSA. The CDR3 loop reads CASSRQRSYSTDTQYF. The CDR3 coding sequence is TGTGCCAGCAGCCGACAGCGGTCGTATAGCACAGATACGCAGTATTTT.

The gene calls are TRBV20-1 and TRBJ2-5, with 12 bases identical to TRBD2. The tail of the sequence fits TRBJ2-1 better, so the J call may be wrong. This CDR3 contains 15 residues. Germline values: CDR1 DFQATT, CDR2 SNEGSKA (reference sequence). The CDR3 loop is CSALRLAGALNEQFF. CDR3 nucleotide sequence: TGCAGTGCCCTCCGACTAGCGGGAGCCCTCAATGAGCAGTTCTTC.

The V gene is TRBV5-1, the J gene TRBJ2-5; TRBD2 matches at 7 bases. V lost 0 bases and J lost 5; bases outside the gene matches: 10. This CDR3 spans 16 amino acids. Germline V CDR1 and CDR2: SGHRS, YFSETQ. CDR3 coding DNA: TGCGCCAGCAGCTTGGTTGCGGGAGTGAGGGAGGAGACCCAGTACTTC. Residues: CASSLVAGVREETQYF.

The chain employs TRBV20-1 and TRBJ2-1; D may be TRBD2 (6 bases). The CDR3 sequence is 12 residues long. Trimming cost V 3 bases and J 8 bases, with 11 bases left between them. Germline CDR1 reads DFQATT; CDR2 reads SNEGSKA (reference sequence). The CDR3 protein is CSASGSLDEQFF. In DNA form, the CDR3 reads TGCAGTGCTAGCGGGAGTCTCGATGAGCAGTTCTTC.

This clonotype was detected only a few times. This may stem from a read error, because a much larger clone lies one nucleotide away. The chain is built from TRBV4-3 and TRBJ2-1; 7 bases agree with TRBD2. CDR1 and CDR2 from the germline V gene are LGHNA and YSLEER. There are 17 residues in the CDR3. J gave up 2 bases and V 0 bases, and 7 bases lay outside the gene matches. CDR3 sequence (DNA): TGCGCCAGCAGCCAAGATGATGGCGGGAGTCCCTACAATGAGCAGTTCTTC. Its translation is CASSQDDGGSPYNEQFF.

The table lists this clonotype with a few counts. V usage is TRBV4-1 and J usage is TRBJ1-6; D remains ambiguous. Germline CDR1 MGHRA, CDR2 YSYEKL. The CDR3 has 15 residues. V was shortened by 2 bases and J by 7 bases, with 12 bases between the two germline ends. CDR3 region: CASSQTHGRNSPLHF. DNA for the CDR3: TGCGCCAGCAGCCAAACTCACGGACGGAATTCACCCCTCCACTTT.

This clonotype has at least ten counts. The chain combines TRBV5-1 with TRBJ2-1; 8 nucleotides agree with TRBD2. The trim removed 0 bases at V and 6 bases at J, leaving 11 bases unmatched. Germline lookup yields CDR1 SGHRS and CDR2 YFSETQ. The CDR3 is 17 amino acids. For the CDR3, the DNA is TGCGCCAGCAGCTTGGAGGTTCCGGGAGGGCCGGGCAATGAGCAGTTCTTC. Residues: CASSLEVPGGPGNEQFF.

CDR3 nucleotides: TGTGCCAGCAGTGAAGCGCTAGCGGGAGGGTCCGTGGAGACCCAGTACTTC. Translating it yields CASSEALAGGSVETQYF. J is TRBJ2-5 and V is TRBV2; TRBD2 agrees at 12 bases. The length of the CDR3 is 17 residues. V trimming: 0 bases; J trimming: 5 bases; junction bases outside the gene matches: 7. In germline, CDR1 is SNHLY, CDR2 FYNNEI.

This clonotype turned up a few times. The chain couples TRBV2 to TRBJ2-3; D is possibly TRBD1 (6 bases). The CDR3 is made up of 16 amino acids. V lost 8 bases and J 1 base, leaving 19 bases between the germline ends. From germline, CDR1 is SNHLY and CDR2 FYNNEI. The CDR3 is CASSPIRQVGTDTQYF. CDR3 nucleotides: TGTGCCAGCTCGCCAATTAGACAGGTTGGCACAGATACGCAGTATTTT.

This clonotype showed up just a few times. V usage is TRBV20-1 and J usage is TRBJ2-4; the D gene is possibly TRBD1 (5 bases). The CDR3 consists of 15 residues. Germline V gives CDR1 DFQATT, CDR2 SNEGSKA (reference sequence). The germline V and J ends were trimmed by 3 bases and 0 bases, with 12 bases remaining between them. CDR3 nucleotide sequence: TGCAGTGCTAGCAGGGCAGGGCTAGCCAAAAACATTCAGTACTTC. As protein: CSASRAGLAKNIQYF.